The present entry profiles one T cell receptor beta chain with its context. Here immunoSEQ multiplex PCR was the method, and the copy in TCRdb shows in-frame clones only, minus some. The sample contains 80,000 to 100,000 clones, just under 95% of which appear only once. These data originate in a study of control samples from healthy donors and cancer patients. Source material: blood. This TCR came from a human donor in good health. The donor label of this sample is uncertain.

The CDR3 here is CAIRGRSDYGYTF. The CDR3 nucleotides are TGTGCCATCAGGGGAAGATCTGACTATGGCTACACCTTC. The chain combines TRBV10-3 with TRBJ1-2; no clear D. CDR1 ENHRY and CDR2 SYGVKD come from the germline V gene. The CDR3 spans 13 residues. V shed 6 bases and J shed 3 bases, with 11 bases lying between them.